This T cell receptor beta chain was captured in a study of beta chain features in type 1 diabetes listed by TCRdb under 2018. With regard to the full study: Mean age, gender distribution, total cell number and subset yield were not different between patients and healthy donors. A total of 100 million to 110 million sorted cells were examined across all samples, and a strong correlation was observed between cell number per subset and RNA yield. In the study, TCRB repertoires of sorted circulating CD4+ T cell subsets from recently diagnosed type 1 diabetes patients were compared with those of matched healthy donors. Regulatory and stem cell-like memory subsets were isolated from only 8 patients and about eight healthy donors, whereas naive and central memory subsets came from all 30 or so donors.

This clone was seen a few times. What antigen it recognizes has not been identified. The record has no base qualities; no much larger clone is one base away. A single peripheral blood draw of roughly 0.11 L on average was collected from each donor into heparinised tubes. Using a panel that included CD45RO, CCR7, CD25, CD127, CD95 and CD27, naive, central memory, regulatory and stem cell-like memory CD4+ T cells were sorted on a BD FACSAria II. A purity above 95% was achieved for all sorted populations. PBMCs were isolated immediately by Lymphoprep density gradient centrifugation and stained directly without culture. So that batch effects would be minimized, each experiment stained and sorted samples in pairs, pairing one healthy donor with one patient. The entire isolated RNA was reverse transcribed using the High Capacity cDNA Reverse Transcription Kit, and thus expressed TCRB transcripts were sequenced. Naive, central memory and regulatory T cell samples underwent deep immunoSEQ sequencing, averaging about 3.5 million total reads per sample. Sorted cells were lysed in RLT buffer and RNA was extracted with DNase-treated RNeasy Micro or Mini kits, depending on cell number. To prevent cross-contamination, each cell subset was processed individually, whereas patient and healthy donor samples were processed jointly. Using the immunoSEQ multiplex PCR, TCRB sequences were amplified from cDNA into 87-bp fragments spanning the CDR3 region. The amplicons were sequenced using the Illumina HiSeq platform. In the paper's pipeline: Synthetic template baselines were used to correct PCR bias computationally, reads within Hamming distance 2 were collapsed together, and singletons that could not be merged were discarded. Reads were aligned against IMGT to assign V, D and J genes, CDR3 length and insertions or deletions at six rearrangement sites. Within each subset, clonotype counts were normalized to the number of sorted cells before true diversity and Gini coefficients were calculated with the tcR R package. The overlap coefficient, calculated on TCRB nucleotide sequences, was used to measure repertoire sharing. Out-of-frame TCRB sequences from naive cells were analyzed as a proxy for the pre-selection repertoire. The source is immuneACCESS, and TCRdb retained only in-frame sequences with V and J called. Part of the clones is not carried over; for the studies checked, unresolved V genes explain less than half of this, and the remainder is unexplained. V and J calls and clone size are those listed in that table; D and trimming were worked out from the DNA. This sample gives roughly 450,000 clones in total; over 11% of them show up just once. The top ten constitute approximately 0.035% of the sample.

The CDR3 starts with the cysteine, ends with the phenylalanine, and has 10 residues. The CDR3 DNA has 30 bases and is translated from base 1. Trimming leaves V shorter by 4 bases and J shorter by 14 bases, with the junction holding 0 bases beyond the gene matches. Via the germline V gene, CDR1 is MNHNS and CDR2 SASEGT. Summary of the overall study and its limitations: Naive, central memory and regulatory TCRB repertoires appeared more similar among patients than among healthy donors. At VDJ recombination sites, type 1 diabetes patients had fewer insertions and more deleted nucleotides, which implies abnormalities in thymic rearrangement. In all four CD4+ subsets, TCRB CDR3 length was moderately but significantly shorter in type 1 diabetes patients. Only small numbers of individuals were included in the HLA sub-analyses, which left unresolved whether HLA type had any influence on TCRB rearrangement. Shorter templates might have been favored by PCR, but patient and control samples were amplified and corrected together, so both groups would have been affected equally by any skew. Because cDNA rather than genomic DNA was sequenced, highly expressing activated cells could have been over-represented, although no difference in activation and CD3 levels was found between groups.

Sequencing was done on a sample of naive CD4+ T cells from blood. Interpreted using the paper, the cell subset or site label stands for: true naive CD4+ T cells. The rearrangement joined TRBV6-1 to TRBJ2-1, and TRBD2 matches 9 of the central bases. This clonotype was obtained from a man aged 25-40 years in good health. The CDR3 protein sequence reads: CASSGTSEFF. The sequence in DNA is TGTGCCAGCAGTGGGACTAGCGAGTTCTTC.